Listed below are T cell receptor beta chains from one sample, sequenced in a study of T-cell memory formation after mild COVID-19. TCRdb fed the 5' RACE reads into MiXCR, producing one record per CDR3 protein. The profile shows 58,000 or so distinct CDR3 sequences, about a quarter of them singletons. The sample taken for sequencing was PBMCs or a T cell subset sorted from them (not recorded which). The receptors come from a man between 18 and 35 years old who had mild COVID-19 (a few samples of this study predate the infection). Cell type and time point are not known. The CDR3 runs from the conserved cysteine through the conserved F or W. D genes are given only for firm matches. A row's size may be missing; if present it is once, few, many or a size class.

size,V,length,D,J,CDR3,DNA
many,TRBV20-1,15,-,TRBJ2-2,CSAPRRAENTGELFF,TGCAGTGCTCCCCGGAGGGCGGAAAACACCGGGGAGCTGTTTTTT
-,TRBV6-5,15,-,TRBJ1-1,CASSIPGGVGTEAFF,TGTGCCAGCAGTATCCCGGGAGGGGTTGGCACTGAAGCTTTCTTT
-,TRBV7-9,12,-,TRBJ2-1,CASSSKGNEQFF,TGTGCCAGCAGCTCCAAGGGGAATGAGCAGTTCTTC
-,TRBV7-8,15,TRBD2,TRBJ2-2,CASRRGTSIGGELFF,TGTGCCAGCAGACGCGGGACTAGTATAGGCGGGGAGCTGTTTTTT
many,TRBV20-1,15,TRBD2,TRBJ2-7,CSARKQGGPRYEQYF,TGCAGTGCCAGAAAGCAGGGAGGGCCGAGGTACGAGCAGTACTTC
few,TRBV15,13,TRBD2,TRBJ2-3,CATREVHTDTQYF,TGTGCGACCCGGGAGGTCCACACAGATACGCAGTATTTT
-,TRBV9,17,TRBD2,TRBJ2-3,CASSTGGGTTATDTQYF,TGTGCCAGCAGCACTGGCGGGGGGACCACTGCCACAGATACGCAGTATTTT
-,TRBV10-3,13,-,TRBJ2-5,CAISEYQKETQYF,TGTGCCATCAGTGAGTACCAGAAAGAGACCCAGTACTTC
-,TRBV7-3,15,TRBD2,TRBJ2-3,CASSFSGGGADTQYF,TGTGCCAGCAGCTTTAGCGGGGGTGGCGCAGATACGCAGTATTTT
-,TRBV6-6,15,TRBD1,TRBJ1-6,CASSRDRIINSPLHF,TGTGCCAGCAGCCGGGACAGGATAATTAATTCACCCCTCCACTTT
-,TRBV6-5,15,TRBD1,TRBJ1-1,CASSYGTGGTTEAFF,TGTGCCAGCAGTTACGGGACAGGGGGGACCACTGAAGCTTTCTTT
few,TRBV7-9,15,-,TRBJ2-4,CASSLASGREDIQYF,TGTGCCAGCAGCTTAGCTTCGGGCAGGGAGGACATTCAGTACTTC
-,TRBV5-1,17,-,TRBJ1-1,CASSLMGARGVNTEAFF,TGCGCCAGCAGCTTGATGGGGGCGCGAGGAGTGAACACTGAAGCTTTCTTT
-,TRBV11-1,13,TRBD2,TRBJ2-1,CASSPGGNNEQFF,TGTGCCAGCAGCCCGGGGGGGAACAATGAGCAGTTCTTC
many,TRBV11-2,11,-,TRBJ2-2,CASSLTGELFF,TGTGCCAGCAGCTTAACCGGGGAGCTGTTTTTT
-,TRBV29-1,13,TRBD1,TRBJ2-2,CSVERQGAGELFF,TGCAGCGTTGAAAGGCAGGGGGCCGGGGAGCTGTTTTTT
few,TRBV2,9,-,TRBJ2-3,CASEDTQYF,TGTGCCAGCGAAGATACGCAGTATTTT
few,TRBV7-9,15,TRBD1,TRBJ2-7,CASSPSGTGIYEQYF,TGTGCCAGCAGCCCCTCCGGGACAGGTATCTACGAGCAGTACTTC
-,TRBV12-3/TRBV12-4,14,TRBD1,TRBJ2-1,CASSKDRVRNEQFF,TGTGCCAGCAGCAAGGACAGGGTCCGCAATGAGCAGTTCTTC
few,TRBV7-9,16,-,TRBJ2-1,CASSSSGLSLSNEQFF,TGTGCCAGCAGCTCCTCGGGACTTTCCCTCTCCAATGAGCAGTTCTTC
-,TRBV6-4,15,-,TRBJ2-3,CASSDSVLTIDTQYF,TGTGCCAGCAGTGACTCGGTTCTCACCATAGATACGCAGTATTTT
-,TRBV29-1,12,-,TRBJ1-1,CSVGWGNTEAFF,TGCAGCGTTGGGTGGGGGAACACTGAAGCTTTCTTT
many,TRBV6-2/TRBV6-3,14,-,TRBJ2-6,CASSWDSGANVLTF,TGTGCCAGCAGTTGGGACTCTGGGGCCAACGTCCTGACTTTC
-,TRBV12-3/TRBV12-4,10,-,TRBJ1-1,CASMNTEAFF,TGTGCCAGTATGAACACTGAAGCTTTCTTT
-,TRBV4-1,15,TRBD2,TRBJ2-2,CASSQLAGGPGELFF,TGCGCCAGCAGCCAACTAGCGGGGGGTCCCGGGGAGCTGTTTTTT
few,TRBV6-2/TRBV6-3,15,-,TRBJ2-3,CASSYTADYADTQYF,TGTGCCAGCAGTTACACCGCAGACTACGCAGATACGCAGTATTTT
-,TRBV20-1,13,-,TRBJ2-1,CSAPPATYNEQFF,TGCAGTGCTCCCCCCGCCACCTACAATGAGCAGTTCTTC
many,TRBV4-2,17,-,TRBJ2-7,CASSQEYAPSLSYEQYF,TGTGCCAGCAGCCAAGAATACGCACCCTCTCTTTCCTACGAGCAGTACTTC
few,TRBV5-4,15,TRBD1,TRBJ1-1,CASSQVGQMNTEAFF,TGTGCCAGCAGCCAAGTGGGACAGATGAACACTGAAGCTTTCTTT
few,TRBV4-2,15,-,TRBJ2-7,CASSQGAGPAYEQYF,TGTGCCAGCAGCCAAGGGGCGGGGCCGGCCTACGAGCAGTACTTC
-,TRBV7-9,13,-,TRBJ1-1,CASSLQGFDEAFF,TGTGCCAGCAGCTTACAGGGGTTTGATGAAGCTTTCTTT
-,TRBV15,17,TRBD1,TRBJ1-5,CATSRPPRQGEVQPQHF,TGTGCCACCAGCAGACCCCCCCGACAGGGCGAGGTTCAGCCCCAGCATTTT
few,TRBV12-3/TRBV12-4,15,TRBD1,TRBJ2-7,CASRGPGQGPYEQYF,TGTGCCAGCAGGGGACCGGGACAGGGGCCCTACGAGCAGTACTTC
-,TRBV6-5,14,-,TRBJ1-5,CASSYGVSNQPQHF,TGTGCCAGCAGTTACGGGGTAAGCAATCAGCCCCAGCATTTT
few,TRBV29-1,15,TRBD2,TRBJ2-3,CSVEAGRGGTDTQYF,TGCAGCGTTGAAGCGGGACGGGGGGGCACAGATACGCAGTATTTT
-,TRBV12-3/TRBV12-4,14,-,TRBJ2-1,CASSLVGGSAEQFF,TGTGCCAGCAGTTTGGTAGGGGGTTCAGCTGAGCAGTTCTTC
few,TRBV5-5,15,-,TRBJ2-7,CASSLSGWDRLEQYF,TGTGCCAGCAGCTTGTCTGGCTGGGATCGGCTCGAGCAGTACTTC
few,TRBV4-1,16,-,TRBJ2-1,CASSQLAGSEVNEQFF,TGCGCCAGCAGCCAACTTGCGGGGTCGGAAGTCAATGAGCAGTTCTTC
-,TRBV14,12,-,TRBJ2-7,CASSQDDYEQYF,TGTGCCAGCAGCCAAGATGACTACGAGCAGTACTTC
-,TRBV4-3,15,-,TRBJ2-1,CASSQSKGTYNEQFF,TGCGCCAGCAGCCAATCGAAGGGGACCTACAATGAGCAGTTCTTC
few,TRBV12-3/TRBV12-4,15,-,TRBJ2-1,CASSLAVGYEGFQFF,TGTGCCAGCAGTTTAGCGGTCGGATACGAAGGGTTCCAGTTCTTC
few,TRBV4-3,17,-,TRBJ2-2,CASSQDQSGRITGELFF,TGCGCCAGCAGCCAAGATCAGTCAGGCAGGATCACCGGGGAGCTGTTTTTT
-,TRBV29-1,13,-,TRBJ2-1,CSVDKDSVNEQFF,TGCAGCGTAGATAAGGACAGCGTCAATGAGCAGTTCTTC
-,TRBV15,12,-,TRBJ1-1,CATQGMNTEAFF,TGTGCCACCCAGGGAATGAACACTGAAGCTTTCTTT
-,TRBV6-1,12,-,TRBJ2-7,CASSSDWLRQYF,TGTGCCAGCAGTTCGGACTGGCTACGGCAGTACTTC
few,TRBV6-2/TRBV6-3,14,TRBD2,TRBJ2-7,CASSWRGDLDEQYF,TGTGCCAGCAGTTGGCGGGGGGACCTCGACGAGCAGTACTTC
-,TRBV5-4,14,-,TRBJ2-7,CASSLGPGVYEQYF,TGTGCCAGCAGCTTGGGGCCGGGAGTCTACGAGCAGTACTTC
-,TRBV7-9,15,TRBD2,TRBJ2-1,CASSLIAGGLGEQFF,TGTGCCAGCAGCCTAATAGCGGGAGGGCTTGGAGAGCAGTTCTTC
-,TRBV12-3/TRBV12-4,12,-,TRBJ2-7,CASSSTGYEQYF,TGTGCCAGCAGTTCGACAGGTTACGAGCAGTACTTC
few,TRBV5-1,16,TRBD2,TRBJ2-5,CASSLGLAGGPETQYF,TGCGCCAGCAGCCTCGGACTAGCGGGGGGACCAGAGACCCAGTACTTC
few,TRBV4-1,22,-,TRBJ1-3,CASSQATSPGLGPGGTGNTIYF,TGCGCCAGCAGCCAAGCTACCTCGCCGGGTTTAGGACCCGGGGGGACTGGAAACACCATATATTTT